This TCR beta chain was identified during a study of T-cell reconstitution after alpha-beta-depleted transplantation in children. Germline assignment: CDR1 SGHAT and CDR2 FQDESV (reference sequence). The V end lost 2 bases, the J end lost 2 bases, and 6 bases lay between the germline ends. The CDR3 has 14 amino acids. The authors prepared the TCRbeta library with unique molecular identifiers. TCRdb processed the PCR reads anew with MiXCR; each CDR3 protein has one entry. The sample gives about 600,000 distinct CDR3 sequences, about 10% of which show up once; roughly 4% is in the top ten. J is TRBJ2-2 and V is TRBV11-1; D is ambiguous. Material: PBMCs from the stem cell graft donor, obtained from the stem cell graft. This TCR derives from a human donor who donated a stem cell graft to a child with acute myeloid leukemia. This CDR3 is CASSLPYNTGELFF. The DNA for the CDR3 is TGTGCCAGCAGCTTACCTTACAACACCGGGGAGCTGTTTTTT.